These 11 T cell receptor beta chains were all obtained from the same sample, sequenced in a study of blood T cell repertoires in COVID-19. Sequencing was performed with immunoSEQ multiplex PCR; in TCRdb, only in-frame clones are kept and a portion is missing. The profile shows about 94,000 clones, 65% to 85% of them singletons. Sequenced input: peripheral blood. These receptors originate from a man aged 55 to 70 with acute or convalescent COVID-19.

The V gene is TRBV6-2 or TRBV6-3, the J gene TRBJ1-6, with 7 bases lining up with TRBD1. Germline V CDR1 and CDR2: MNHEY, SVGEGT. The CDR3 covers 15 residues. The junction had 5 bases not matched to a gene; V was cut back by 6 bases and J by 3 bases. The CDR3 loop reads CASSHRTGYNSPLHF. Written as DNA, the CDR3 is TGTGCCAGCAGCCACCGGACAGGCTATAATTCACCCCTCCACTTT.

The J gene is TRBJ1-3, the V gene TRBV30; D call uncertain. CDR1 and CDR2 (germline): GTSNPN, SVGIG (reference sequence). V lost 8 bases to trimming and J lost 0 bases, with 11 bases between them. The CDR3 consists of 13 residues. In DNA, the CDR3 is TGTGCCCTGAGGCAGCTCTCTGGAAACACCATATATTTT. It translates to CALRQLSGNTIYF. Complete variable domain (other parts from reference TRBV30 and TRBJ1-3): SQTIHQWPATLVQPVGSPLSLECTVEGTSNPNLYWYRQAAGRGLQLLFYSVGIGQISSEVPQNLSASRPQDRQFILSSKKLLLSDSGFYLCALRQLSGNTIYFGEGSWLTVV.

This clone was seen once. The V gene is TRBV19, the J gene TRBJ2-7; 10 bases match TRBD1. After removal of 5 bases from V and 4 bases from J, the junction contained 5 bases not matched to a gene. CDR3 length: 14 residues. Germline V gives CDR1 LNHDA, CDR2 SQIVND (reference sequence). The CDR3 is CASSLGTGEYEQYF. DNA of the CDR3: TGTGCCAGTAGTCTCGGGACAGGGGAGTACGAGCAGTACTTC.

The V gene is TRBV4-1, the J gene TRBJ2-7, with 8 bases identical to TRBD1. This CDR3 is built from 16 residues. Trimming removed 2 bases from V and 3 bases from J; junction bases left unmatched: 9. Germline V lookup: CDR1 MGHRA, CDR2 YSYEKL. CDR3 coding DNA: TGCGCCAGCAGCCAACTTGGGACAGGCCTTGACTACGAGCAGTACTTC. Residues: CASSQLGTGLDYEQYF.

This clone appeared once. The CDR3 nucleotides read TGTGCCAGCAGTTACGGCGCCAGGGGGACTGAAGCTTTCTTT. It codes for CASSYGARGTEAFF. The chain is built from TRBV6-5 and TRBJ1-1; TRBD1 matches at 7 bases. This CDR3 has 14 amino acids. V was clipped by 2 bases and J by 5 bases; unmatched bases: 5. Germline V lookup: CDR1 MNHEY, CDR2 SVGAGI.

This sequence joins TRBV5-1 and TRBJ2-6; 8 bases map to TRBD1. Looked up from germline, CDR1 is SGHRS and CDR2 is YFSETQ. The ends lost 2 bases at V and 2 bases at J; junction bases unmatched: 6. The CDR3 covers 17 residues. The CDR3 sequence is CASSFSETGAGANVLTF. As DNA, the CDR3 is TGCGCCAGCAGCTTTTCGGAGACAGGGGCTGGGGCCAACGTCCTGACTTTC.

With regard to this clone: The sample contains more than one DNA sequence encoding this CDR3. The gene calls are TRBV19 and TRBJ1-5; D remains ambiguous. This CDR3 region has 15 residues. Trimming left V 1 base short and J 0 bases short, with 7 bases between. Germline V gene sequence: CDR1 LNHDA, CDR2 SQIVND (reference sequence). The DNA of the CDR3 is TGTGCCAGTAGTATAGGGCAGTATAGCAATCAGCCCCAGCATTTT. Translated: CASSIGQYSNQPQHF.

For this clone: An end of the junction does not agree with germline; a read error may underlie this. This chain joins TRBV5-1 and TRBJ1-1; possible D gene TRBD1, 5 bases. CDR1 is SGHRS, CDR2 YFSETQ, per germline. This CDR3 has 14 residues. The CDR3, as DNA: TGCGCCAGCAGCCCCGGAGCCGGAGGGACTGCAGCTTTCTTT. Its translation: CASSPGAGGTAAFF.

The gene calls are TRBV30 and TRBJ2-7; D gene uncertain. Per the germline V gene, CDR1 is GTSNPN and CDR2 is SVGIG (reference sequence). The CDR3 length is 13 residues. V lost 6 bases and J lost 0, with 12 bases in between. For the CDR3, the DNA is TGTGCCTGCTGTCCCCTAGGCTCCTACGAGCAGTACTTC. Its protein product is CACCPLGSYEQYF.

The V gene is TRBV10-3, the J gene TRBJ1-1; 8 bases are shared with TRBD1. V lost 2 bases and J lost 6; bases outside the gene matches: 2. Germline V gives CDR1 ENHRY, CDR2 SYGVKD. The CDR3 is 13 amino acids. The DNA for the CDR3 is TGTGCCATCAGTGAGGGACAGGGCTCTGAAGCTTTCTTT. This gives the protein CAISEGQGSEAFF.

The rearrangement uses TRBV5-5 and TRBJ1-1; 7 bases agree with TRBD1. Germline CDR1 reads SGHKS; CDR2 reads YYEKEE (reference sequence). The CDR3 is made up of 17 amino acids. V lost 3 bases, J lost 0 bases, and 11 bases stayed unmatched. The CDR3 DNA sequence: TGTGCCAGCAGCTATCGCTTCAGGGGGACAATGAACACTGAAGCTTTCTTT. Its translation: CASSYRFRGTMNTEAFF.